The 5 T cell receptor beta chains below were found in one sample sequenced in a study of blood T cell repertoires in COVID-19. Here immunoSEQ multiplex PCR was the method, and the copy in TCRdb shows in-frame clones only, minus some. This sample yields 310,000 or so clones, of which 86% are seen a single time; more than 9% belongs to the top ten. Sequencing was done on a sample of PBMCs or T cells enriched from blood (not recorded which). The receptors come from a woman under 30 who had recovered from COVID-19.

The chain is built from TRBV2 and TRBJ1-2; possibly TRBD1 for D (6 bases). The V gene lost 3 bases and the J gene lost 1 base, with 9 bases spanning the gap. This CDR3 region has 14 residues. CDR1 is SNHLY, CDR2 FYNNEI, per germline. CDR3 loop: CASSEGQVNYGYTF. CDR3 nucleotide sequence: TGTGCCAGCAGTGAGGGACAAGTTAACTATGGCTACACCTTC. The full variable domain, with the rest looked up from reference TRBV2 and TRBJ1-2, is EPEVTQTPSHQVTQMGQEVILRCVPISNHLYFYWYRQILGQKVEFLVSFYNNEISEKSEIFDDQFSVERPDGSNFTLKIRSTKLEDSAMYFCASSEGQVNYGYTFGSGTRLTVV.

The chain combines TRBV2 with TRBJ2-1; 7 positions match TRBD1. Trimming cost V 6 bases and J 0 bases; bases outside gene matches: 8. The length of the CDR3 is 16 residues. In germline, CDR1 is SNHLY, CDR2 FYNNEI. As DNA, the CDR3 is TGTGCCAGCAGGGTGACAGGGTGGAGCTCCTACAATGAGCAGTTCTTC. This gives the protein CASRVTGWSSYNEQFF.

The V gene is TRBV27, the J gene TRBJ2-3; D is perhaps TRBD2 (6 bases). CDR1 is MNHEY and CDR2 is SMNVEV in the germline V gene (reference sequence). The CDR3 covers 17 residues. Trimming stripped 2 bases from V and 1 base from J, with 16 bases between. This CDR3 is CASSLQLGGLRTDTQYF. The CDR3 DNA reads as TGTGCCAGCAGTTTACAGTTGGGGGGACTCCGCACAGATACGCAGTATTTT.

This chain joins TRBV19 and TRBJ2-3, with D possibly being TRBD1 (5 bases). Germline V CDR1 and CDR2: LNHDA, SQIVND (reference sequence). This CDR3 is built from 14 residues. V was shortened by 3 bases and J by 8 bases, with 15 bases between the two germline ends. The CDR3 DNA reads as TGTGCCAGTAGTATCGGTACAGGTGGGGCTACGCAGTATTTT. It specifies CASSIGTGGATQYF. Full variable domain (missing parts from reference TRBV19 and TRBJ2-3): DGGITQSPKYLFRKEGQNVTLSCEQNLNHDAMYWYRQDPGQGLRLIYYSQIVNDFQKGDIAEGYSVSREKKESFPLTVTSAQKNPTAFYLCASSIGTGGATQYFGPGTRLTVL.

The chain links TRBV4-1 to TRBJ1-3; D might be TRBD1 (6 bases). The germline gives CDR1 MGHRA, CDR2 YSYEKL. V was pared by 4 bases and J by 4 bases, with 14 bases between. The CDR3 loop spans 15 amino acids. The CDR3 loop is CASSPVHGQGNTIYF. The CDR3 coding sequence is TGCGCCAGCAGCCCCGTTCACGGACAGGGAAACACCATATATTTT.